This T cell receptor beta chain was observed in a study of response to subunit inactivated influenza vaccine. Study findings and constraints: Authors suggested few new T cells are recruited by each seasonal influenza vaccination.

Deletions cut 0 bases from V and 2 bases from J, with 8 bases between. Germline-derived CDR1 and CDR2 are PRHDT and FYEKMQ (reference sequence). The CDR3 totals 14 residues. To note about this clonotype: Its antigen is undetermined.

TCRdb re-called the RT-PCR reads with MiXCR, one entry per CDR3 protein. This table holds about 800,000 distinct CDR3 sequences, around 20% found once. The chain combines TRBV13 with TRBJ2-7; D is tentatively TRBD1 or TRBD2 (5 bases each). This receptor was obtained from a man aged 45-65 years who received an inactivated influenza vaccine. Specimen: PBMCs from blood, collected less than 6 days after vaccination. CDR3 protein: CASSLGGDPYEQYF. The DNA for the CDR3 is TGTGCCAGCAGCTTAGGGGGGGATCCCTACGAGCAGTACTTC.